A single TCR beta chain is shown here with its context. The antigen is undetermined. The data stem from a study of cytomegalovirus exposure and HLA in healthy donors. Overall study results and limits: Cytomegalovirus status, reportedly, was diagnosed with high specificity and sensitivity by the classifier. Many donors carried some public TCRs, although rarity characterized most TCR sequences. Overall, around 150 TCR beta chains were annotated as cytomegalovirus-associated.

The V end lost 3 bases, the J end lost 6 bases, and 18 bases lay between the germline ends. This CDR3 spans 16 amino acids. Germline V lookup: CDR1 SGHRS, CDR2 YFSETQ. Generated by immunoSEQ multiplex PCR, the TCRdb table keeps only in-frame clones and is missing some. The sample includes more than 95,000 clones, 85% to 95% seen only once; the top ten take under 1.5%. Sequencing input: PBMCs. The chain has TRBV5-1 and TRBJ2-2; tentative D call: TRBD1 (6 bases). This clonotype was obtained from a woman younger than 35 in good health and CMV-seronegative. CDR3 sequence: CASSYQGSSVSGELFF. The CDR3 DNA follows: TGCGCCAGCAGCTATCAGGGGTCCTCGGTGTCCGGGGAGCTGTTTTTT.